The 3 T cell receptor beta chains listed next were all sequenced from one sample in a study of Graves' ophthalmopathy and Graves' hyperthyroidism. The authors amplified TCR beta CDR3 regions from RNA transcripts. In the first round, RT-PCR was carried out with HTBI primers, and a multiplex PCR formed the second round. A single record per CDR3 protein comes from TCRdb applying MiXCR to the multiplex PCR reads. The data show about 1.2 million distinct CDR3 sequences, 36% seen once. The sequencing input was peripheral blood or thyroid tissue (not recorded which). These receptors all stem from an adult man with Graves' hyperthyroidism.

This clonotype was observed a handful of times. The chain is built from TRBV2 and TRBJ2-7; the D is unclear. The CDR3 loop spans 12 amino acids. CDR1 SNHLY and CDR2 FYNNEI come from the germline V gene. V was clipped by 8 bases and J by 7 bases, with 15 bases between them. For the CDR3, the DNA is TGTGCCAGCTGGCCTCGGCAGCAGGAGCAGTACTTC. Its protein is CASWPRQQEQYF.

The sample holds many counts of this clonotype. The chain links TRBV20-1 to TRBJ1-2; D gene uncertain. Germline V gives CDR1 DFQATT, CDR2 SNEGSKA (reference sequence). CDR3 size: 12 residues. V was clipped by 6 bases and J by 3 bases, with 11 bases between them. CDR3 coding DNA: TGCAGTGCGAAAACAAGGGACTATGGCTACACCTTC. It codes for CSAKTRDYGYTF.

The V gene is TRBV7-8, the J gene TRBJ2-5; D may be TRBD2 (6 bases). From germline, CDR1 is SGHVS and CDR2 FQNEAQ. The V end was cut by 8 bases, the J end by 7 bases, with 11 bases between. The CDR3 length is 11 residues. As DNA, the CDR3 is TGTGCCAGCGGGGGGACGGGGACCCAGTACTTC. This encodes CASGGTGTQYF.